Below, 27 T cell receptor beta chains from the same sample are listed, as sequenced in a study of blood T cell repertoires in COVID-19 (dated by TCRdb to the early 2020s). The library was produced with the immunoSEQ multiplex PCR assay. The source is immuneACCESS, and TCRdb retained only in-frame sequences with V and J called. Part of the clones is not carried over; for the studies checked, unresolved V genes explain less than half of this, and the remainder is unexplained. The sample data list tens of thousands of clones, and 65% to 85% of these were observed just once. Over 15% of the sample lies in the top ten. Sequenced sample: peripheral blood. These receptors originate from an older woman with acute or convalescent COVID-19.

The V gene is TRBV6-1, the J gene TRBJ1-2, with D perhaps TRBD1 (6 bases). V dropped 2 bases and J dropped 7 bases, with 11 bases sitting between them. Per germline, CDR1 MNHNS and CDR2 SASEGT. This CDR3 is 13 amino acids long. CDR3: CASSERGLRGYTF. The DNA of the CDR3 is TGTGCCAGCAGTGAAAGGGGGTTACGTGGCTACACCTTC.

The CDR3 protein is CASSPQGSNEKLFF. The CDR3, as DNA: TGTGCCAGCAGCCCTCAGGGGAGTAATGAAAAACTGTTTTTT. This sequence joins TRBV5-5 and TRBJ1-4; TRBD1 is a possible D gene (6 bases). The CDR3 is made up of 14 amino acids. With 4 bases removed from V and 4 bases from J, the gap between germline ends came to 11 bases. Germline CDR1 reads SGHKS; CDR2 reads YYEKEE (reference sequence).

CDR3 nucleotide sequence: TGTGCCAGTACTAGGGGAGGGGGGCCAGAGACCCAGTACTTC. Its translation is CASTRGGGPETQYF. The chain couples TRBV25-1 to TRBJ2-5; D may be TRBD2 (7 bases). Trimming took off 9 bases at V and 4 bases at J, with 18 bases between the two ends. This CDR3 spans 14 amino acids. CDR1 and CDR2 (germline): MGHDK, SYGVNS. The whole variable domain, remainder taken from reference TRBV25-1 and TRBJ2-5, is EADIYQTPRYLVIGTGKKITLECSQTMGHDKMYWYQQDPGMELHLIHYSYGVNSTEKGDLSSESTVSRIRTEHFPLTLESARPSHTSQYLCASTRGGGPETQYFGPGTRLLVL.

The chain carries TRBV7-2 and TRBJ2-5, with D perhaps matching TRBD2 (5 bases). The V gene's germline CDR1 is SGHTA and CDR2 FQGNSA. V lost 2 bases and J lost 7, with 17 bases in between. The CDR3 sequence is 15 residues long. The CDR3 protein is CASSLYTAPSGTQYF. DNA for the CDR3: TGTGCCAGCAGCTTATATACTGCCCCGAGCGGGACCCAGTACTTC.

V usage is TRBV4-3 and J usage is TRBJ1-4; D is unclear. The length of the CDR3 is 17 residues. Germline V gene lookup returns CDR1 LGHNA and CDR2 YSLEER. Deletions cut 0 bases from V and 4 bases from J, with 15 bases between. The chain's CDR3 is CASSQDTPSLGNEKLFF. DNA of the CDR3: TGCGCCAGCAGCCAAGATACACCTTCCCTTGGTAATGAAAAACTGTTTTTT.

The rearrangement joins TRBV18 to TRBJ1-2, with 9 bases that match TRBD1. V shed 6 bases and J 4 bases; nucleotides not matched to a gene: 6. The CDR3 contains 14 residues. Germline V gives CDR1 KGHSH, CDR2 LQKENI. The CDR3 region has the DNA TGTGCCAGCTCCCGAGGGACAGGGACCTATGGCTACACCTTC. Its protein product is CASSRGTGTYGYTF. The complete variable domain, with remaining parts taken from reference TRBV18 and TRBJ1-2, reads NAGVMQNPRHLVRRRGQEARLRCSPMKGHSHVYWYRQLPEEGLKFMVYLQKENIIDESGMPKERFSAEFPKEGPSILRIQQVVRGDSAAYFCASSRGTGTYGYTFGSGTRLTVV.

J is TRBJ2-1 and V is TRBV6-5; 13 bases are shared with TRBD2. CDR1 is MNHEY and CDR2 is SVGAGI in the germline V gene. Trimming cost V 5 bases and J 9 bases; bases outside gene matches: 7. The CDR3 totals 15 residues. The CDR3 nucleotides are TGTGCCAGCAGTCTAGGACTAGCGGGAGACAGTGAGCAGTTCTTC. This codes for CASSLGLAGDSEQFF.

V gene TRBV3-1 (or the pseudogene TRBV3-2) combines with J gene TRBJ2-7, with TRBD1 identical over 9 bases. Trimming cost V 1 base and J 4 bases; bases outside gene matches: 5. Germline lookup yields CDR1 LGHDT and CDR2 YNNKEL (reference sequence). CDR3 length: 15 amino acids. CDR3 in DNA: TGTGCCAGCAGCCAAGTCCCGGGACAGGGTTACGAGCAGTACTTC. Its translation is CASSQVPGQGYEQYF.

This chain uses TRBV7-6 with TRBJ2-7; the match to TRBD2 covers 8 bases. Trimming took 5 bases from V and 5 from J; bases not matched to a gene: 5. Germline CDR1 is SGHVS and CDR2 is FNYEAQ. The CDR3 covers 13 residues. The CDR3 DNA follows: TGTGCCAGCAGCCCGGGGCGGGGGGACGAGCAGTACTTC. This sequence encodes CASSPGRGDEQYF.

The chain links TRBV2 to TRBJ1-4; the match to TRBD1 covers 9 bases. Germline V lookup: CDR1 SNHLY, CDR2 FYNNEI. CDR3 length equals 17 residues. Losses at the gene ends were 4 bases for V and 2 bases for J; bases not matched to a gene: 8. The CDR3 spells CASSGNRGQVTNEKLFF. CDR3 coding DNA: TGTGCCAGCAGTGGTAACAGGGGGCAGGTGACTAATGAAAAACTGTTTTTT.

V is TRBV3-1 (or the pseudogene TRBV3-2) and J is TRBJ2-1; 7 bases are a match to TRBD1. The CDR3 totals 14 residues. Germline CDR1 is LGHDT and CDR2 is YNNKEL (reference sequence). Trimming removed 1 base from V and 7 bases from J; junction bases left unmatched: 4. CDR3 sequence: CASSQADRENEQFF. The CDR3 coding sequence is TGTGCCAGCAGCCAAGCCGACAGGGAAAATGAGCAGTTCTTC.

The chain is built from TRBV7-8 and TRBJ2-7; possible D gene TRBD1, 5 bases. This CDR3 has 15 residues. CDR1 and CDR2 (germline): SGHVS, FQNEAQ. V shed 1 base and J shed 1 base, with 11 bases lying between them. In DNA form, the CDR3 reads TGTGCCAGCAGCTTAGAAAAGGGGCTATCCTACGAGCAGTACTTC. It is translated as CASSLEKGLSYEQYF.

This clone was seen a single time. V is TRBV30 and J is TRBJ1-4, with D tentatively TRBD1 (5 bases). V shed 3 bases and J shed 7 bases, with 12 bases lying between them. This CDR3 has 13 amino acids. Germline values: CDR1 GTSNPN, CDR2 SVGIG (reference sequence). CDR3 DNA: TGTGCCTGGAGAATGCAGGGAAGTGAAAAACTGTTTTTT. Translation: CAWRMQGSEKLFF.

V usage is TRBV7-3 and J usage is TRBJ2-2; D gene unclear. The V gene's germline CDR1 is SGHTA and CDR2 FQGTGA. This CDR3 has 14 residues. Trimming shortened V by 3 bases and J by 3 bases, and 8 bases separated the two germline ends. The CDR3, as DNA: TGTGCCAGCAGCTTTGGGCGAGACACCGGGGAGCTGTTTTTT. This sequence encodes CASSFGRDTGELFF.

The V and J genes are TRBV11-3 and TRBJ2-5; 9 bases are shared with TRBD1. With 4 bases clipped from V and 5 bases from J, the junction kept 8 bases outside the gene matches. The length of the CDR3 is 15 residues. Germline CDR1 SGHNT, CDR2 YENEEA. Here the CDR3 reads CASSSGTGGRETQYF. The CDR3 DNA follows: TGTGCCAGCAGCTCTGGAACAGGGGGCAGGGAGACCCAGTACTTC.

The chain recombines TRBV27 with TRBJ1-4, with 7 bases fitting TRBD1. The CDR3 is 14 residues long. V was clipped by 4 bases and J by 8 bases; unmatched bases: 7. Per the germline V gene, CDR1 is MNHEY and CDR2 is SMNVEV (reference sequence). As DNA, the CDR3 is TGTGCCAGCAGTTCCGGACAGGAGAGAGAAAAACTGTTTTTT. It yields the protein CASSSGQEREKLFF.

This rearrangement joins TRBV10-1 to TRBJ1-1, with TRBD1 as a possible D gene (5 bases). V lost 2 bases and J lost 4, with 5 bases in between. The CDR3 extends over 12 amino acids. The germline V gene has CDR1 WNHNN and CDR2 SYGVQD (reference sequence). CDR3 nucleotide sequence: TGCGCCAGCAGTGAGCAGGGCACTGAAGCTTTCTTT. This codes for CASSEQGTEAFF.

The gene calls are TRBV3-1 (or the pseudogene TRBV3-2) and TRBJ2-1; D gene uncertain. V dropped 0 bases and J dropped 8 bases, with 8 bases sitting between them. Germline CDR1 reads LGHDT; CDR2 reads YNNKEL (reference sequence). The CDR3 spans 13 residues. CDR3 coding DNA: TGTGCCAGCAGCCAAGATCCAGACTATGAGCAGTTCTTC. Translating it yields CASSQDPDYEQFF.

The V and J genes are TRBV6-6 and TRBJ1-6, with TRBD1 identical over 11 bases. With V trimmed by 5 bases and J by 9 bases, 9 bases remained unmatched. This CDR3 is 16 amino acids long. From germline, CDR1 is MNHNY and CDR2 SVGAGI (reference sequence). The DNA of the CDR3 is TGTGCCAGCAGTGGATGGACAGGGGGCGCAGGTTCACCCCTCCACTTT. Residues: CASSGWTGGAGSPLHF.

In regard to this clone: The junction shows a germline mismatch at one end, possibly a read error. This rearrangement joins TRBV4-3 to TRBJ1-1; the D is unclear. The CDR3 covers 13 residues. Germline-derived CDR1 and CDR2 are LGHNA and YSLEER. Here the CDR3 reads CASSQDRNSEAFF. In nucleotides, the CDR3 is TGCGCCAGCAGCCAAGATCGTAACAGTGAAGCTTTCTTT.

This chain joins TRBV7-8 and TRBJ2-6; no reliable D call. The CDR3 contains 13 residues. The germline V gene encodes CDR1 SGHVS and CDR2 FQNEAQ. V shed 5 bases and J shed 2 bases, with 4 bases lying between them. The CDR3 here is CASSRTGANVLTF. CDR3 coding DNA: TGTGCCAGCAGCCGCACTGGGGCCAACGTCCTGACTTTC.

This clone was recorded only once. This chain links TRBV5-1 with TRBJ1-3; 7 nucleotides match TRBD1. V shed 4 bases and J 2 bases; nucleotides not matched to a gene: 3. The CDR3 loop spans 14 amino acids. Germline V gene data show CDR1 as SGHRS and CDR2 as YFSETQ. This chain's CDR3 is CASSDRDAGNTIYF. In DNA, the CDR3 is TGCGCCAGCAGCGACAGGGACGCTGGAAACACCATATATTTT.

The CDR3 region is CASSPLTESGNTIYF. In DNA form, the CDR3 reads TGCGCCAGCAGCCCCTTGACTGAGTCTGGAAACACCATATATTTT. The chain has TRBV4-3 and TRBJ1-3; D ambiguous. Germline V lookup: CDR1 LGHNA, CDR2 YSLEER. Trimming removed 4 bases at V and 1 base at J, with 11 bases between. This CDR3 spans 15 amino acids.

The chain joins TRBV4-2 to TRBJ1-3; no firm D call. V was clipped by 1 base and J by 4 bases, with 5 bases between them. CDR1 and CDR2 (germline): LGHNA, YNFKEQ. The length of the CDR3 is 13 residues. DNA of the CDR3: TGTGCCAGCAGCCAAGCCTCCGGAAACACCATATATTTT. Protein sequence: CASSQASGNTIYF.

The V call is TRBV21-1, the J call TRBJ2-3; the table names TRBD2, a call not compared with the DNA. TRBV21-1 is a listed pseudogene. CDR3 length: 15 amino acids. CDR3 coding DNA: TGTGCCAGCAGCAAACTTGGGAGTAGGCCAGATACGCAGTATTTT. It codes for CASSKLGSRPDTQYF.

The rearrangement joins TRBV6-6 to TRBJ2-1; 8 nucleotides match TRBD2. CDR1 is MNHNY and CDR2 is SVGAGI in the germline V gene (reference sequence). The CDR3 contains 15 residues. Unmatched junction bases numbered 3, after V lost 0 bases and J lost 5 bases. The CDR3 DNA is TGTGCCAGCAGTTACTCGTCAGCGGGAGACAATGAGCAGTTCTTC. Protein sequence: CASSYSSAGDNEQFF.

The genes are TRBV4-3 and TRBJ2-3; 9 bases map to TRBD2. The CDR3 contains 16 residues. CDR1 and CDR2 (germline): LGHNA, YSLEER. J lost 4 bases, V lost 0 bases, and 5 bases had no gene match. CDR3: CASSQEISGGADTQYF. Written as DNA, the CDR3 is TGCGCCAGCAGCCAAGAGATTAGCGGGGGCGCAGATACGCAGTATTTT.